The 13 T cell receptor beta chains in this list originate from one sample, sequenced in a study of cytomegalovirus exposure and HLA in healthy donors. The PCR used 60 Vbeta and 13 Jbeta primers. Method: immunoSEQ multiplex PCR; TCRdb's copy keeps in-frame clones and lacks some. The sample has hundreds of thousands of clones, about three quarters seen once. Sequenced input: PBMCs. Receptors were obtained from a man aged 35 to 55 in good health and CMV-seronegative.

The chain couples TRBV28 to TRBJ1-5, with D unresolved. This CDR3 comprises 14 residues. V was trimmed by 5 bases and J by 5 bases, leaving 13 bases between them. Germline V gene lookup returns CDR1 MDHEN and CDR2 SYDVKM. CDR3 nucleotides: TGTGCCAGCAGTCCAAGCAACAGTTATCAGCCCCAGCATTTT. Translated: CASSPSNSYQPQHF. Supplemented by reference TRBV28 and TRBJ1-5, the full variable domain reads DVKVTQSSRYLVKRTGEKVFLECVQDMDHENMFWYRQDPGLGLRLIYFSYDVKMKEKGDIPEGYSVSREKKERFSLILESASTNQTSMYLCASSPSNSYQPQHFGDGTRLSIL.

This sequence joins TRBV4-1 and TRBJ2-1; 7 bases line up with TRBD1. Germline-derived CDR1 and CDR2 are MGHRA and YSYEKL. The CDR3 length is 12 residues. Trimming took 3 bases from V and 7 from J; bases not matched to a gene: 0. CDR3 nucleotide sequence: TGCGCCAGCAGCCAGGACAGGAATGAGCAGTTCTTC. Translated, it gives CASSQDRNEQFF.

The J gene is TRBJ2-5, the V gene TRBV13, with 9 bases lining up with TRBD1. The germline gives CDR1 PRHDT, CDR2 FYEKMQ (reference sequence). The CDR3 contains 16 residues. After removal of 5 bases from V and 4 bases from J, the junction contained 11 bases not matched to a gene. DNA for the CDR3: TGTGCCAGCAGCAGGGGACAGGGCGGAGGGGGAGAGACCCAGTACTTC. Translation gives CASSRGQGGGGETQYF.

In nucleotides, the CDR3 is TGTGCCAGCAGCTTAGGCCCAAACTCTGGAAACACCATATATTTT. Its translation is CASSLGPNSGNTIYF. The chain links TRBV7-3 to TRBJ1-3; D is ambiguous. The germline V gene has CDR1 SGHTA and CDR2 FQGTGA. The CDR3 extends over 15 amino acids. V gave up 2 bases and J gave up 0 bases, with 8 bases separating them.

J is TRBJ2-1 and V is TRBV18; 7 bases are shared with TRBD1. J gave up 5 bases and V 2 bases, and 3 bases lay outside the gene matches. CDR3 size: 14 residues. Germline lookup yields CDR1 KGHSH and CDR2 LQKENI. CDR3 loop: CASSPWQGDNEQFF. For the CDR3, the DNA is TGTGCCAGCTCACCATGGCAGGGGGACAATGAGCAGTTCTTC. Filled out from reference TRBV18 and TRBJ2-1, the complete variable domain reads NAGVMQNPRHLVRRRGQEARLRCSPMKGHSHVYWYRQLPEEGLKFMVYLQKENIIDESGMPKERFSAEFPKEGPSILRIQQVVRGDSAAYFCASSPWQGDNEQFFGPGTRLTVL.

This clone was counted a single time. CDR3 residues: CASSIVPGGIGQPQHF. Written as DNA, the CDR3 is TGTGCCAGTAGTATAGTTCCAGGGGGGATAGGTCAGCCCCAGCATTTT. The J gene is TRBJ1-5, the V gene TRBV19; 7 nucleotides align to TRBD1. V lost 1 base and J lost 6; bases outside the gene matches: 9. The CDR3 length is 16 residues. Germline loops: CDR1 LNHDA, CDR2 SQIVND (reference sequence). The variable domain in full, with the rest retrieved from reference TRBV19 and TRBJ1-5, is DGGITQSPKYLFRKEGQNVTLSCEQNLNHDAMYWYRQDPGQGLRLIYYSQIVNDFQKGDIAEGYSVSREKKESFPLTVTSAQKNPTAFYLCASSIVPGGIGQPQHFGDGTRLSIL.

The sample holds one count of this clone. The gene calls are TRBV10-3 and TRBJ1-1, with a tentative D call TRBD1 (6 bases). CDR3 size: 13 residues. The germline V gene encodes CDR1 ENHRY and CDR2 SYGVKD. Between the trimmed V and J ends, which lost 2 bases and 7 bases, there was a span of 11 bases. The CDR3 DNA sequence: TGTGCCATCAGTGAGGGACAGCCAGTTGAAGCTTTCTTT. Its translation: CAISEGQPVEAFF.

The chain is built from TRBV7-9 and TRBJ1-4, with a possible D match to TRBD1 (6 bases). This CDR3 has 15 amino acids. Germline V gene sequence: CDR1 SEHNR, CDR2 FQNEAQ (reference sequence). V was shortened by 3 bases and J by 4 bases, with 12 bases between the two germline ends. CDR3 amino acids: CASSFQQGLNEKLFF. The CDR3 DNA reads TGTGCCAGCAGCTTCCAACAGGGCCTTAATGAAAAACTGTTTTTT.

This sequence joins TRBV10-3 and TRBJ1-1, with a possible D match to TRBD1 (5 bases). The germline CDR1 and CDR2 sequences are ENHRY and SYGVKD. V lost 4 bases and J 3 bases, leaving 12 bases between the germline ends. The CDR3 extends over 14 amino acids. CDR3 bases: TGTGCCATCAGTGGGGATGGGGCCTACACTGAAGCTTTCTTT. It codes for CAISGDGAYTEAFF.

This clone was picked up a small number of times. The chain has TRBV4-1 and TRBJ1-5, with D perhaps TRBD1 (6 bases). Germline loops: CDR1 MGHRA, CDR2 YSYEKL. V was clipped by 5 bases and J by 0 bases, with 11 bases between them. The CDR3 runs 15 residues. This chain's CDR3 is CASSANRASNQPQHF. CDR3 coding DNA: TGCGCCAGCAGCGCGAACAGGGCTAGCAATCAGCCCCAGCATTTT.

The V call is TRBV18, the J call TRBJ2-7, with TRBD2 matching 9 bases. With 2 bases clipped from V and 0 bases from J, the junction kept 2 bases outside the gene matches. There are 15 residues in the CDR3. CDR1 KGHSH and CDR2 LQKENI come from the germline V gene. CDR3 loop: CASSPTSGRSYEQYF. DNA of the CDR3: TGTGCCAGCTCACCAACTAGCGGGCGCTCCTACGAGCAGTACTTC. The full variable domain, with the rest looked up from reference TRBV18 and TRBJ2-7, is NAGVMQNPRHLVRRRGQEARLRCSPMKGHSHVYWYRQLPEEGLKFMVYLQKENIIDESGMPKERFSAEFPKEGPSILRIQQVVRGDSAAYFCASSPTSGRSYEQYFGPGTRLTVT.

This sequence joins TRBV4-3 and TRBJ2-1; 10 bases match TRBD2. The CDR3 runs to 16 residues. V lost 4 bases and J lost 2; bases outside the gene matches: 5. Germline CDR1 LGHNA, CDR2 YSLEER. CDR3 region: CASSRSGGAPYNEQFF. CDR3 coding DNA: TGCGCCAGCAGCCGGAGCGGGGGGGCGCCCTACAATGAGCAGTTCTTC.

This sequence joins TRBV21-1 and TRBJ2-7; TRBD1, the table's D call, lacks a check against the DNA. TRBV21-1 has pseudogene status. This CDR3 comprises 13 residues. CDR3 in DNA: TGTGCCCGCGTTTGGGACAGGGGTTGCGAGCAGTACTTC. Residues: CARVWDRGCEQYF.